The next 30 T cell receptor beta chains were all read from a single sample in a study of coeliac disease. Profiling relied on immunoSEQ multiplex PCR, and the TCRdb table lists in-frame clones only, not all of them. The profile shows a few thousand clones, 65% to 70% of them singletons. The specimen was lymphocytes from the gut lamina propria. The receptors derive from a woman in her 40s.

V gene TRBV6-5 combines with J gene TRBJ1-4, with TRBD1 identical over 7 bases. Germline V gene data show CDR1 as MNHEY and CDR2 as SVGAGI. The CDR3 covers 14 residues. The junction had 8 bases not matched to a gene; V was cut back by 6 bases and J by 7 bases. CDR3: CASRPRGVREKLFF. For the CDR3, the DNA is TGTGCCAGCAGGCCCAGGGGGGTGCGTGAAAAACTGTTTTTT.

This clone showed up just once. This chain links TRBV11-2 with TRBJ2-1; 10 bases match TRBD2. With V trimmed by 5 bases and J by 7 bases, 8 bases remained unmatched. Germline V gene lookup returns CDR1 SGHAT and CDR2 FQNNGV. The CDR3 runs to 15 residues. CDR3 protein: CASSPASGSRNEQFF. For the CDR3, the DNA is TGTGCCAGCAGCCCAGCTAGCGGGAGTAGGAATGAGCAGTTCTTC.

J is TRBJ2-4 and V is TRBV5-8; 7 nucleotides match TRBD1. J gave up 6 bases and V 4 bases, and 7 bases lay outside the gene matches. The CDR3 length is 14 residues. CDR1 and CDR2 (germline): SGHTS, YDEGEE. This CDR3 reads CASSLTGLINIQYF. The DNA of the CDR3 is TGTGCCAGCAGCCTGACAGGGTTAATAAACATTCAGTACTTC.

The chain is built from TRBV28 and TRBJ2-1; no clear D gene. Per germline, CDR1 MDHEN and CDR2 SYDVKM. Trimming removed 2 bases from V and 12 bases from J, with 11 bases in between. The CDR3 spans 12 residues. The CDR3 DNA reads TGTGCCAGCAGTTTACTATTGCGCTGGCAGTTCTTC. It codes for CASSLLLRWQFF.

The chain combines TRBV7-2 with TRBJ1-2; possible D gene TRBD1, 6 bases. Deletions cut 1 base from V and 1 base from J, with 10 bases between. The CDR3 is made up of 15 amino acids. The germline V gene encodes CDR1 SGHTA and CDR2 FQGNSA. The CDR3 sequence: CASSLVEQGNYGYTF. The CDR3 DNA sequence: TGTGCCAGCAGCTTAGTAGAACAGGGTAACTATGGCTACACCTTC.

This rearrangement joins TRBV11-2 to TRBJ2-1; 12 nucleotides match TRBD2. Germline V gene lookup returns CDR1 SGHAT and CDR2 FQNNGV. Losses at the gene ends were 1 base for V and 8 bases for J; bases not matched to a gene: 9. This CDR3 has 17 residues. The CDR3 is CASSLVSPSGRADEQFF. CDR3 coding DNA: TGTGCCAGCAGCTTAGTTTCCCCTAGCGGGAGGGCCGATGAGCAGTTCTTC.

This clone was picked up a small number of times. In DNA, the CDR3 is TGCAGCGTTGGCGGGGGAAGCCCGCGCGAGCAGTACTTC. It codes for CSVGGGSPREQYF. The V gene is TRBV29-1, the J gene TRBJ2-7; 7 bases match TRBD2. Per the germline V gene, CDR1 is SQVTM and CDR2 is ANQGSEA. V was clipped by 4 bases and J by 6 bases; unmatched bases: 9. The CDR3 is 13 amino acids.

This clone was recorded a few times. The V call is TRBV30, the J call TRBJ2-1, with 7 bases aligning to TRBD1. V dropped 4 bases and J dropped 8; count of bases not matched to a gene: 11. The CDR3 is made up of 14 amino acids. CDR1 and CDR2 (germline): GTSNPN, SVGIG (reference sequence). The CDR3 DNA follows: TGTGCCTGGACGCGAAGGGGGCAAGGCTATGAGCAGTTCTTC. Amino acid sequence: CAWTRRGQGYEQFF. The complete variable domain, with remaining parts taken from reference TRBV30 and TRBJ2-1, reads SQTIHQWPATLVQPVGSPLSLECTVEGTSNPNLYWYRQAAGRGLQLLFYSVGIGQISSEVPQNLSASRPQDRQFILSSKKLLLSDSGFYLCAWTRRGQGYEQFFGPGTRLTVL.

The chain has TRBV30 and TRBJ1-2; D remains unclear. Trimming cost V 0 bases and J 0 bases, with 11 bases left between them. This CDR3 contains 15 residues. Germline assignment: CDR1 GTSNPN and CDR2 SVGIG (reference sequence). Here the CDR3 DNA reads TGTGCCTGGAGTGTAGGTCGCGGAGCTAACTATGGCTACACCTTC. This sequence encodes CAWSVGRGANYGYTF.

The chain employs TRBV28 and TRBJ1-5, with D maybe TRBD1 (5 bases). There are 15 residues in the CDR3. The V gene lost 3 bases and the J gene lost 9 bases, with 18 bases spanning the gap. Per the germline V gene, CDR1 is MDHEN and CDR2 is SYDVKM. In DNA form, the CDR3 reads TGTGCCAGCAGTTTCTCGCAGGGTTCCTTCAGGCCCCAGCATTTT. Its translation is CASSFSQGSFRPQHF.

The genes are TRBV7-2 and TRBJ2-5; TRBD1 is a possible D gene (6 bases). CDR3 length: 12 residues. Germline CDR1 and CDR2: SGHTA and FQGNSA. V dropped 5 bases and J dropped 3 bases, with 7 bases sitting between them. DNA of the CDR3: TGTGCCAGCAGCCGACAGGAAGAGACCCAGTACTTC. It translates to CASSRQEETQYF.

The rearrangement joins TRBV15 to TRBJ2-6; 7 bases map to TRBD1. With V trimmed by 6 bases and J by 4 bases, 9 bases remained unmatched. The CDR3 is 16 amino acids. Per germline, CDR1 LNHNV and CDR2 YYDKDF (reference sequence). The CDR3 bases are TGTGCCACCAGGGGACAGTTAACTCTGGGGGCCAACGTCCTGACTTTC. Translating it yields CATRGQLTLGANVLTF.

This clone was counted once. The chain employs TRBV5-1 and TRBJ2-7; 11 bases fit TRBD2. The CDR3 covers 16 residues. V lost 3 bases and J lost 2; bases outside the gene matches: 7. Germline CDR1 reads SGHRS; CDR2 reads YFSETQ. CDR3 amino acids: CASSYYGLAGAYEQYF. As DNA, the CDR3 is TGCGCCAGCAGCTACTACGGACTAGCGGGCGCCTACGAGCAGTACTTC.

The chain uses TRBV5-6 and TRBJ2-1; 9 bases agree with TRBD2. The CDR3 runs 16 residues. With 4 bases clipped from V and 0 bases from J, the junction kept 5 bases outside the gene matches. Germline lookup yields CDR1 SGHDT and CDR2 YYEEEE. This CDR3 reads CASSPLAGDSYNEQFF. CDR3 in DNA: TGTGCCAGCAGCCCGTTAGCGGGGGACTCCTACAATGAGCAGTTCTTC. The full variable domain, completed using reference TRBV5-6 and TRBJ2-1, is DAGVTQSPTHLIKTRGQQVTLRCSPKSGHDTVSWYQQALGQGPQFIFQYYEEEERQRGNFPDRFSGHQFPNYSSELNVNALLLGDSALYLCASSPLAGDSYNEQFFGPGTRLTVL.

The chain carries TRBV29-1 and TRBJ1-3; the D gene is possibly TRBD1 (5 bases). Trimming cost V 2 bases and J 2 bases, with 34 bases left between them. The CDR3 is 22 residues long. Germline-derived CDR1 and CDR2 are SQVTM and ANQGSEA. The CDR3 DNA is TGCAGCGTTGAACCCCTGGTGGAGTCAGGGATAGTGGGAGGTTTCCCTGGAAACACCATATATTTT. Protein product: CSVEPLVESGIVGGFPGNTIYF.

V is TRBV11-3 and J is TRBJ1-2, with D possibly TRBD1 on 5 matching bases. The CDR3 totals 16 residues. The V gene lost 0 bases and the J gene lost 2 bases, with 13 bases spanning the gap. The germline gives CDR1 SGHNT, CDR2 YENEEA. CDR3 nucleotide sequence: TGTGCCAGCAGCTTAGAAGCCGGGGGGAACAACTATGGCTACACCTTC. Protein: CASSLEAGGNNYGYTF.

DNA of the CDR3: TGCGCCAGTAGACTACAGGGGTTGGACTATGGCTACACCTTC. Protein: CASRLQGLDYGYTF. The chain has TRBV5-1 and TRBJ1-2, with 7 bases fitting TRBD1. J was trimmed by 3 bases and V by 8 bases; bases with no gene match: 10. The CDR3 covers 14 residues. In germline, CDR1 is SGHRS, CDR2 YFSETQ.

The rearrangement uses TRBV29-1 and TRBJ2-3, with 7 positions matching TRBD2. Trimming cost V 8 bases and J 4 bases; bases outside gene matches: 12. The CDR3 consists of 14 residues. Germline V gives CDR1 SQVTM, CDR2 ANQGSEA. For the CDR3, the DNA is TGCAGCTTGCGACTAGCAATAACCCCAGATACGCAGTATTTT. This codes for CSLRLAITPDTQYF.

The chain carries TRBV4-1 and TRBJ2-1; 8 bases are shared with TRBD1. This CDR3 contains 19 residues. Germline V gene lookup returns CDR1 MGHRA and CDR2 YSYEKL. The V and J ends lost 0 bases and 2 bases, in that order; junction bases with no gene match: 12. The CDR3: CASSQDFDSPDRAYNEQFF. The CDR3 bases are TGCGCCAGCAGCCAAGATTTTGATTCCCCGGACAGGGCCTACAATGAGCAGTTCTTC.

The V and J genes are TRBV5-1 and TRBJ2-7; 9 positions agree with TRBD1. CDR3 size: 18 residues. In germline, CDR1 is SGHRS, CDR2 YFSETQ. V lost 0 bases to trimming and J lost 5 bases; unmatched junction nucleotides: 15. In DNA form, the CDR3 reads TGCGCCAGCAGCTTGGGGCGGATCGGCCGGGACAGGGTTGACGAGCAGTACTTC. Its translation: CASSLGRIGRDRVDEQYF.

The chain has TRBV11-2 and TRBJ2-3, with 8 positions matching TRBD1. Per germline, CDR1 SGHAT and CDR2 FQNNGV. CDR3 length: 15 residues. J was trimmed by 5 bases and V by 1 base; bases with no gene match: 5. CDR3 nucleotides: TGTGCCAGCAGCTTAGGGACAGGGAGAGTAGATACGCAGTATTTT. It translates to CASSLGTGRVDTQYF.

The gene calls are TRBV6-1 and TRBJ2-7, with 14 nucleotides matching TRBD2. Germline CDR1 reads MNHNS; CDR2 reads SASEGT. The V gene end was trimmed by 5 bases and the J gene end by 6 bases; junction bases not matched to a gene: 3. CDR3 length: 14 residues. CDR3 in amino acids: CASSYGLAGGEQYF. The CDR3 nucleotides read TGTGCCAGCAGTTATGGACTAGCGGGAGGCGAGCAGTACTTC.

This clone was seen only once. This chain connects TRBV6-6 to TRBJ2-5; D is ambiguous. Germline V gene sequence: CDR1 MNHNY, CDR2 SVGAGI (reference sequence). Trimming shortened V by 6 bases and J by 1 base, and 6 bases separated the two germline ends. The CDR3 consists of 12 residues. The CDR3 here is CASSNIQETQYF. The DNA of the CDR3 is TGTGCCAGCAGCAACATCCAAGAGACCCAGTACTTC.

Written as DNA, the CDR3 is TGTGCCAGCAGCTCCCTGGGGGGGAACGAGCAGTACTTC. Protein sequence: CASSSLGGNEQYF. The chain employs TRBV7-8 and TRBJ2-7; 7 bases fit TRBD2. Germline CDR1 SGHVS, CDR2 FQNEAQ. The J segment lost 5 bases and the V segment lost 4 bases, leaving 5 bases of the junction unmatched. This CDR3 contains 13 residues.

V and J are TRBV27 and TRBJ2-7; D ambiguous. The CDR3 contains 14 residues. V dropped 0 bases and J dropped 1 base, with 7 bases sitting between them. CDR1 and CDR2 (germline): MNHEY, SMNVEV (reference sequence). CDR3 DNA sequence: TGTGCCAGCAGTTTATCGGTCAGTTCCTACGAGCAGTACTTC. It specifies CASSLSVSSYEQYF.

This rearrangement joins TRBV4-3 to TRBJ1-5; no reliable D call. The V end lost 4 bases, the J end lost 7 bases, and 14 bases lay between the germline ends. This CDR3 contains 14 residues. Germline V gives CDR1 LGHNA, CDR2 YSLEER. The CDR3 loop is CASSPSRDGQPQHF. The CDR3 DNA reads TGCGCCAGCAGCCCTAGTCGGGATGGACAGCCCCAGCATTTT.

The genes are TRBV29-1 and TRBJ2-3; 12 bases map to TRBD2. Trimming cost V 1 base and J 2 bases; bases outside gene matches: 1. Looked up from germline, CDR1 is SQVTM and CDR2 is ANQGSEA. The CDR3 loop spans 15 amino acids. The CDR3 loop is CSVEGTSGATDTQYF. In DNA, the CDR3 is TGCAGCGTTGAAGGGACTAGCGGGGCCACAGATACGCAGTATTTT.

Here the CDR3 DNA reads TGTGCCAGCAGCTCGGGACAGGGGGCCGAGCAGTACTTC. Translating it yields CASSSGQGAEQYF. The rearrangement uses TRBV11-2 and TRBJ2-7, with 12 bases lining up with TRBD1. Germline CDR1 is SGHAT and CDR2 is FQNNGV. This CDR3 has 13 residues. Trimming took 4 bases from V and 6 from J; bases not matched to a gene: 1.

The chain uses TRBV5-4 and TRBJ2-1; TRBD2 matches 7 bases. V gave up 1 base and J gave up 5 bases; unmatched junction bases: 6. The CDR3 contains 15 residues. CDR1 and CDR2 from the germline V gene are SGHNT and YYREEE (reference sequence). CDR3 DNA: TGTGCCAGCAGCTTGAGCGGGACGCCGAACAATGAGCAGTTCTTC. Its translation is CASSLSGTPNNEQFF.

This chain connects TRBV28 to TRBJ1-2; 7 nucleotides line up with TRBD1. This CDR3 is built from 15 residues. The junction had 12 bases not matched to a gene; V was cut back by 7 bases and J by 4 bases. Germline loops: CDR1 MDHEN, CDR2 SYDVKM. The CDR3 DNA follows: TGTGCCAGCACACAATCAGGGACAGCCATCTATGGCTACACCTTC. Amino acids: CASTQSGTAIYGYTF.